This T cell receptor (beta chain) was sequenced during a study of blood T cell repertoires in COVID-19. The germline V gene encodes CDR1 SEHNR and CDR2 FQNEAQ (reference sequence). This CDR3 has 15 amino acids. The ends lost 3 bases at V and 0 bases at J; junction bases unmatched: 0. The cohort comprised adults aged roughly 18 to 95 years residing in 20 to 30 US areas. Participants' own reports of clinical history determined their cohort assignment. Original methodology: Estimates of nucleated cell counts were drawn from the amplification of reference gene primers. Repertoires were generated with immunoSEQ multiplex PCR, while TCRdb's copy carries only in-frame clones and drops some. V and J calls and clone size are those listed in that table; D and trimming were worked out from the DNA. The sample holds about 140,000 clones, about nine tenths seen once. This clone appeared a few times.

The gene calls are TRBV7-9 and TRBJ2-1; TRBD2 agrees at 9 bases. The sequence came from a man in his 60s who had recovered from COVID-19. What was sequenced was PBMCs or T cells enriched from blood (not recorded which). The DNA of the CDR3 is TGTGCCAGCAGCTTTAGCGGGAGCTCCTACAATGAGCAGTTCTTC. Its protein is CASSFSGSSYNEQFF.